This T cell receptor (beta chain) was identified in a study of blood T cell repertoires in COVID-19. In the study overall: Acute and convalescent COVID-19 specimens originated in the United States, Italy and Spain. PBMCs, B-cell-depleted T cells, or T cells were the source of the cDNA or gDNA that made up the material.

This CDR3 region has 17 residues. In germline, CDR1 is WSHSY, CDR2 SAAADI. The ends lost 2 bases at V and 7 bases at J; junction bases unmatched: 17. Profiling relied on immunoSEQ multiplex PCR, and the TCRdb table lists in-frame clones only, not all of them. Here the sample spans 100,000 or so clones, more than 75% being singletons. The sequencing input was peripheral blood. The chain employs TRBV10-2 and TRBJ2-7; 7 bases align to TRBD1. The TCR was taken from a human donor in a cohort sampled during active COVID-19. The DNA for the CDR3 is TGCGCCAGCAGTGAGGCTTTAAGGGGGCTCCAGCTAAGGGAGCAGTACTTC. Its protein is CASSEALRGLQLREQYF.